A single sample gave rise to the 11 T cell receptor beta chains below, sequenced in a study of neurological immune-mediated disorders. From the 5' RACE reads, TCRdb called clonotypes with MiXCR, one entry per CDR3 protein. The sample consists of tens of thousands of distinct CDR3 sequences, roughly a sixth of them appearing once. Input material: PBMCs. The receptors derive from a woman aged 40-49 years in good health.

This clonotype has ten or more counts. The rearrangement uses TRBV6-1 and TRBJ2-2; D is ambiguous. The CDR3 covers 16 residues. With 8 bases removed from V and 4 bases from J, the gap between germline ends came to 20 bases. Per germline, CDR1 MNHNS and CDR2 SASEGT. DNA of the CDR3: TGTGCCAGCTCCCATGTGAACAGCCGAGGCACCGGGGAGCTGTTTTTT. This encodes CASSHVNSRGTGELFF.

In this sample, this clonotype turned up many times. V gene TRBV4-2 combines with J gene TRBJ2-3; TRBD2 aligns across 12 bases. The V gene end was trimmed by 0 bases and the J gene end by 3 bases; junction bases not matched to a gene: 7. This CDR3 region has 18 residues. Germline CDR1 and CDR2: LGHNA and YNFKEQ. CDR3: CASSQDLWTSGVTDTQYF. The CDR3 DNA reads TGTGCCAGCAGCCAAGATTTATGGACTAGCGGGGTAACAGATACGCAGTATTTT.

Ten or more counts support this clonotype. The chain employs TRBV12-3 or TRBV12-4 and TRBJ2-7, with 7 bases fitting TRBD2. The CDR3 contains 13 residues. J gave up 7 bases and V 3 bases, and 6 bases lay outside the gene matches. The CDR3 DNA is TGTGCCAGCAGTTTGTTGCACGGGGGGGAGCAGTACTTC. This gives the protein CASSLLHGGEQYF.

This clonotype showed up many times. This chain connects TRBV7-2 to TRBJ1-6; 8 bases are a match to TRBD1. Germline V gives CDR1 SGHTA, CDR2 FQGNSA. CDR3 length: 15 amino acids. Trimming at V came to 1 base and at J to 10 bases, leaving 6 bases not matched to a gene. DNA of the CDR3: TGTGCCAGCAGCTTAGAGGGCAGGGGGCAATCACCCCTCCACTTT. Translated: CASSLEGRGQSPLHF.

This clonotype was found many times. The chain uses TRBV4-3 and TRBJ2-5, with 8 bases fitting TRBD1. Trimming took 1 base from V and 2 from J; bases not matched to a gene: 9. The CDR3 covers 17 residues. The germline V gene has CDR1 LGHNA and CDR2 YSLEER. CDR3: CASSQGKTGVLQETQYF. In nucleotides, the CDR3 is TGCGCCAGCAGCCAAGGGAAGACAGGGGTTCTTCAAGAGACCCAGTACTTC.

Ten or more counts support this clonotype. The chain has TRBV4-3 and TRBJ1-1; the D is unclear. The CDR3 sequence is 15 residues long. V lost 0 bases and J 1 base, leaving 9 bases between the germline ends. CDR1 LGHNA and CDR2 YSLEER come from the germline V gene. As DNA, the CDR3 is TGCGCCAGCAGCCAAGATGCGGGTAGGAACACTGAAGCTTTCTTT. This gives the protein CASSQDAGRNTEAFF.

V and J are TRBV19 and TRBJ2-2, with TRBD1 as a possible D gene (6 bases). The CDR3 has 15 amino acids. Germline CDR1 and CDR2: LNHDA and SQIVND (reference sequence). V was shortened by 7 bases and J by 2 bases, with 14 bases between the two germline ends. The CDR3 DNA is TGTGCCAGTATTGCCGGGACACCCAACACCGGGGAGCTGTTTTTT. It codes for CASIAGTPNTGELFF. Full variable domain (outside the CDR3, taken from reference TRBV19 and TRBJ2-2): DGGITQSPKYLFRKEGQNVTLSCEQNLNHDAMYWYRQDPGQGLRLIYYSQIVNDFQKGDIAEGYSVSREKKESFPLTVTSAQKNPTAFYLCASIAGTPNTGELFFGEGSRLTVL.

This clonotype was recorded many times. The rearrangement links TRBV20-1 to TRBJ1-1; D is possibly TRBD1 (6 bases). This CDR3 region has 14 residues. Trimming left V 4 bases short and J 0 bases short, with 12 bases between. Germline V gene sequence: CDR1 DFQATT, CDR2 SNEGSKA (reference sequence). DNA for the CDR3: TGCAGTGCTACCAGGGGCAACTTGAACACTGAAGCTTTCTTT. This sequence encodes CSATRGNLNTEAFF.

This clonotype was observed at least ten times. The genes are TRBV20-1 and TRBJ1-5, with D uncertain. Germline lookup yields CDR1 DFQATT and CDR2 SNEGSKA (reference sequence). CDR3 length: 14 residues. The V and J ends lost 3 bases and 7 bases respectively, with 16 bases between them. The CDR3 loop is CSASVSKLRQPQHF. CDR3 nucleotides: TGCAGTGCTAGTGTTTCTAAACTGAGGCAGCCCCAGCATTTT.

This clonotype has a count of ten or more. The V gene is TRBV2, the J gene TRBJ2-1; perhaps TRBD1 as D (6 bases). CDR3 length: 14 amino acids. Germline CDR1 SNHLY, CDR2 FYNNEI. V was cut by 3 bases and J by 7 bases, with 13 bases left in between. For the CDR3, the DNA is TGTGCCAGCAGTGAGTCCTGGGGGCGGAATGAGCAGTTCTTC. As protein: CASSESWGRNEQFF.

This CDR3 reads CASSQDMKGGNQPQHF. CDR3 sequence (DNA): TGTGCCAGCAGCCAAGATATGAAGGGTGGCAATCAGCCCCAGCATTTT. This chain joins TRBV4-2 and TRBJ1-5; no clear D gene. Germline V gene sequence: CDR1 LGHNA, CDR2 YNFKEQ. Trimming removed 0 bases from V and 2 bases from J, with 11 bases in between. The CDR3 covers 16 residues.